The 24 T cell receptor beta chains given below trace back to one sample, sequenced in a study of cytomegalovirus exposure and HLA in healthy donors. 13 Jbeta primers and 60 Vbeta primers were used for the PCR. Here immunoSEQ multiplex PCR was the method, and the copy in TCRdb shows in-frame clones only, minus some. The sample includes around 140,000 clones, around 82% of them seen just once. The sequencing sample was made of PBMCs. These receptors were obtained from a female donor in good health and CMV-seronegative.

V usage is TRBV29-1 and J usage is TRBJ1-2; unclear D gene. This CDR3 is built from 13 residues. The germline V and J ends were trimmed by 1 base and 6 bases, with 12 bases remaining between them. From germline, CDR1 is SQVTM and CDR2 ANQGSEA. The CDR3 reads CSVEGRRKDGYTF. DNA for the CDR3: TGCAGCGTTGAAGGGAGACGGAAGGATGGCTACACCTTC.

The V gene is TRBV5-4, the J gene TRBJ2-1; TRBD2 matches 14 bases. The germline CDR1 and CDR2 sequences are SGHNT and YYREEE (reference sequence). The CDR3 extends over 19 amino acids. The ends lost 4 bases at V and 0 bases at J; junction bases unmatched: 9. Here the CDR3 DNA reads TGTGCCAGCAGCCTTGGGACTAGCGGGAGACTAAGCTCCTACAATGAGCAGTTCTTC. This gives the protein CASSLGTSGRLSSYNEQFF.

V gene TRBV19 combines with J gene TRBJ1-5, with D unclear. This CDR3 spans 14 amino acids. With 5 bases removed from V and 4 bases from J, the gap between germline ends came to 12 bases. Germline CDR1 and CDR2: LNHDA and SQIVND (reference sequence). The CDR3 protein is CASSWRGFNQPQHF. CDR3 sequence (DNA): TGTGCCAGTAGTTGGCGCGGGTTTAATCAGCCCCAGCATTTT.

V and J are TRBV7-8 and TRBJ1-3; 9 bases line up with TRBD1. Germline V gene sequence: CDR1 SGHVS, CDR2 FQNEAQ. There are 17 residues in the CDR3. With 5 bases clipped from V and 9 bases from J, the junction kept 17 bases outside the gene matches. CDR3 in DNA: TGTGCCAGCAGCCCCCTACCGGGACAGGGAGAATCAGGCACCATATATTTT. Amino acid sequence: CASSPLPGQGESGTIYF.

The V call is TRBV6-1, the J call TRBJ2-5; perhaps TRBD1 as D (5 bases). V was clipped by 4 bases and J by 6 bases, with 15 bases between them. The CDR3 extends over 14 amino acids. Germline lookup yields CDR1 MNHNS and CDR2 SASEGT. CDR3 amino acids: CASSAQQERKTQYF. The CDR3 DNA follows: TGTGCCAGCAGTGCCCAACAGGAGAGAAAGACCCAGTACTTC.

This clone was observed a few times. CDR3 DNA: TGCGCCAGCAGCCACCGGACAGGGCGGGGAACTGAAGCTTTCTTT. Its protein product is CASSHRTGRGTEAFF. The chain carries TRBV4-3 and TRBJ1-1, with 8 bases that match TRBD1. Germline V CDR1 and CDR2: LGHNA, YSLEER. J gave up 5 bases and V 3 bases, and 8 bases lay outside the gene matches. The CDR3 contains 15 residues.

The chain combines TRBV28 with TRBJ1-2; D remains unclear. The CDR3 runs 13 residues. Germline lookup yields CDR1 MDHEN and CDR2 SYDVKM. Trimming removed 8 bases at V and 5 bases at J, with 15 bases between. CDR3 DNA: TGTGCCAGCGGTACCCTTTTACAGTATGGCTACACCTTC. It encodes CASGTLLQYGYTF.

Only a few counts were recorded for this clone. The CDR3: CASRNRQPNEKLFF. The DNA for the CDR3 is TGCGCCAGCAGAAACCGACAGCCTAATGAAAAACTGTTTTTT. This chain uses TRBV10-1 with TRBJ1-4; D is possibly TRBD1 (5 bases). CDR1 is WNHNN, CDR2 SYGVQD, per germline (reference sequence). This CDR3 has 14 residues. V gave up 6 bases and J gave up 3 bases, with 11 bases separating them.

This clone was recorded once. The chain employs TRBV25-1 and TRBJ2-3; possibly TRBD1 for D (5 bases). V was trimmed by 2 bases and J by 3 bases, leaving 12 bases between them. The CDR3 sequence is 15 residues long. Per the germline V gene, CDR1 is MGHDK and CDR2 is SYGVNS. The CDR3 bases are TGTGCCAGCAGTGAACATAAAGGGGCAACAGATACGCAGTATTTT. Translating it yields CASSEHKGATDTQYF.

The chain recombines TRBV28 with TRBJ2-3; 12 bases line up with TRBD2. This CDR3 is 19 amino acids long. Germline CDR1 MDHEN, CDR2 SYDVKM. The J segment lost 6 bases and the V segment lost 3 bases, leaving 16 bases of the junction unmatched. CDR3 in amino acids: CASSFPLLASGRAVDTQYF. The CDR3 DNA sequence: TGTGCCAGCAGTTTTCCCCTCCTGGCTAGCGGGAGGGCCGTGGATACGCAGTATTTT.

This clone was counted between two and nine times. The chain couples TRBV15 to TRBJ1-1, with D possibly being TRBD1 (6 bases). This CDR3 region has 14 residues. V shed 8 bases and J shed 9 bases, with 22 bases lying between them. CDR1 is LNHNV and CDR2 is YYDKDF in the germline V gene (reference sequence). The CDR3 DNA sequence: TGTGCCACCGGCTCAGGGACACGACTTTGTAAAGCTTTCTTT. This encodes CATGSGTRLCKAFF.

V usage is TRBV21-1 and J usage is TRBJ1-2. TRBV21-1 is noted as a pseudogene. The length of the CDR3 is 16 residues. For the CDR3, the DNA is TGTGCCAGCACCCCGGAAAGGAGGGGCCCTAACTATGGCTACACCTTC. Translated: CASTPERRGPNYGYTF.

CDR3 nucleotide sequence: TGTGCCAGCAGCGCCCCGGGACAGGGGTTTACATACTTC. Translated, it gives CASSAPGQGFTYF. The rearrangement links TRBV11-2 to TRBJ2-7; 10 bases map to TRBD1. The V gene end was trimmed by 5 bases and the J gene end by 13 bases; junction bases not matched to a gene: 11. This CDR3 has 13 amino acids. CDR1 and CDR2 from the germline V gene are SGHAT and FQNNGV. Full variable domain (remainder filled in from reference TRBV11-2 and TRBJ2-7): EAGVAQSPRYKIIEKRQSVAFWCNPISGHATLYWYQQILGQGPKLLIQFQNNGVVDDSQLPKDRFSAERLKGVDSTLKIQPAKLEDSAVYLCASSAPGQGFTYFGPGTRLTVT.

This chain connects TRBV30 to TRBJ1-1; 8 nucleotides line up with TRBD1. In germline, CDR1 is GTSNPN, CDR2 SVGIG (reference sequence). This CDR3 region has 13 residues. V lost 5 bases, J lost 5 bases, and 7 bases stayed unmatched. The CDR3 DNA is TGTGCCTGGCAGGGACAGGCGGTAACTGAAGCTTTCTTT. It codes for CAWQGQAVTEAFF.

CDR3 loop: CASGEGGGELFF. CDR3 DNA: TGTGCTAGTGGGGAGGGAGGCGGGGAGCTGTTTTTT. This rearrangement joins TRBV12-5 to TRBJ2-2, with a weak D call TRBD2 (6 bases). Germline assignment: CDR1 LGHNT and CDR2 FRNRAP. The CDR3 runs to 12 residues. V was trimmed by 6 bases and J by 7 bases, leaving 9 bases between them.

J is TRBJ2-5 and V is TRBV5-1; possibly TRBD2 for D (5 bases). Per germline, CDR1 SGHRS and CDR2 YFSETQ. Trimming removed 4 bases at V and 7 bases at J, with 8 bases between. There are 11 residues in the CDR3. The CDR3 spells CASSAEGTQYF. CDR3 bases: TGCGCCAGCAGCGCCGAGGGGACCCAGTACTTC.

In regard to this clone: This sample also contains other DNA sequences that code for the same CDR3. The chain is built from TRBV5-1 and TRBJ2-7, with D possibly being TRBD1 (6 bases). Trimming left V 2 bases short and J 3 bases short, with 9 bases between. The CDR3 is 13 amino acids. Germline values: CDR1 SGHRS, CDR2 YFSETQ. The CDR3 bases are TGCGCCAGCAGCTTCGGACAGAACTACGAGCAGTACTTC. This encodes CASSFGQNYEQYF.

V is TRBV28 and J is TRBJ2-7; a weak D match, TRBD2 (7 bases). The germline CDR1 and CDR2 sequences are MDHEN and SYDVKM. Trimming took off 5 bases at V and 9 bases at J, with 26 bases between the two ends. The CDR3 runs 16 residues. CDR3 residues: CASSRPRGAPTSSQYF. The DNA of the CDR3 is TGTGCCAGCAGTCGCCCTCGGGGGGCCCCCACGTCGTCGCAGTACTTC.

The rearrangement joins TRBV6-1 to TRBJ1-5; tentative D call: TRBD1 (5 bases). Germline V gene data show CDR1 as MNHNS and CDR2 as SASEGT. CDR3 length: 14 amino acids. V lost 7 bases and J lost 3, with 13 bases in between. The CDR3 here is CASTPDSPNQPQHF. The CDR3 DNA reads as TGTGCCAGCACGCCCGACAGTCCCAATCAGCCCCAGCATTTT.

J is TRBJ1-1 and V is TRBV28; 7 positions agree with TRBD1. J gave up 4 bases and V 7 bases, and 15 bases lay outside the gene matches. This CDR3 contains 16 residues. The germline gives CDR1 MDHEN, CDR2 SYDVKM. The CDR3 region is CASTLRPGQLPTEAFF. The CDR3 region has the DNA TGTGCCAGCACCCTACGACCGGGACAGCTCCCCACTGAAGCTTTCTTT.

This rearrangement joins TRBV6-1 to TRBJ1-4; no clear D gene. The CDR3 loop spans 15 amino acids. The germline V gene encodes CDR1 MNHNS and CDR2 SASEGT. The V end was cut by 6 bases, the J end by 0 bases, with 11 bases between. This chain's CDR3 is CASSESGTTNEKLFF. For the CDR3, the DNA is TGTGCCAGCAGCGAATCCGGGACAACTAATGAAAAACTGTTTTTT.

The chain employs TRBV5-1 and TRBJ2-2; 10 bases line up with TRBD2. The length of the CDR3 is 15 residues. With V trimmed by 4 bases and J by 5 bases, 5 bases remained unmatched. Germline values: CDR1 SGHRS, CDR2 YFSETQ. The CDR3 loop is CASSPLAGRTGELFF. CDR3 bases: TGCGCCAGCAGCCCACTAGCGGGGAGGACCGGGGAGCTGTTTTTT.

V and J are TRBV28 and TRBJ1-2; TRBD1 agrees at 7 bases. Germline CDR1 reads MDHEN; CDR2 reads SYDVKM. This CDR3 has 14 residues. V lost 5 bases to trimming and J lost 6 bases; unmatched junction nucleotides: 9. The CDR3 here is CASSTDRPWHGYTF. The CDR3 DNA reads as TGTGCCAGCAGTACGGACAGGCCCTGGCATGGCTACACCTTC.

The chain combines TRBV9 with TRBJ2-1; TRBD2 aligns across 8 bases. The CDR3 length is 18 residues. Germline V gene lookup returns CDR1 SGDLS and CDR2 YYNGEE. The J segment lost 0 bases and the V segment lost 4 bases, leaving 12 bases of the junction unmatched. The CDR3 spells CASSRMPSGLGSYNEQFF. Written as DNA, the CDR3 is TGTGCCAGCAGCCGAATGCCTTCGGGACTAGGCTCCTACAATGAGCAGTTCTTC.